This is a list of T cell receptor beta chains from one sample in a study of shared clonotypes between healthy human individuals. Data came from immunoSEQ multiplex PCR; TCRdb stores just in-frame clones and leaves some out. Of fewer than 400,000 clones in the sample, 74% were seen once. The sequencing input was memory CD4+ T cells sorted from blood. These receptors were obtained from a young man in good health. Both conserved end residues are part of each CDR3. The order of the fields is clone size, J gene, V gene, D gene, CDR3 DNA, CDR3 protein. The D gene is left open where the match is weak. The size field is filled for only some rows; it gives once, few, many or a size class.

. | TRBJ1-2 | TRBV29-1 | . | TGCAGCGTTGGGGAGGGGAAAGCGAGCTACACCTTC | CSVGEGKASYTF
. | TRBJ1-2 | TRBV25-1 | TRBD1 | TGTGCCAGCAGTCCGCGGGACAGGGGGAACGATGGCTACACCTTC | CASSPRDRGNDGYTF
. | TRBJ2-1 | TRBV28 | . | TGTGCCAGCAGCCTGTCGAGTCGCGGTGAGCAGTTCTTC | CASSLSSRGEQFF
. | TRBJ2-5 | TRBV28 | TRBD2 | TGTGCCAGCAGTTTTTTAGCGGGAGGTGGGGAGACCCAGTACTTC | CASSFLAGGGETQYF
. | TRBJ1-1 | TRBV10-2 | TRBD1 | TGCGCCAGCAGGCCCCCCACAGGGGTGAACACTGAAGCTTTCTTT | CASRPPTGVNTEAFF
. | TRBJ2-1 | TRBV9 | . | TGTGCCAGCAGCGTAGCGCAGGGGCGGTACAATGAGCAGTTCTTC | CASSVAQGRYNEQFF
. | TRBJ2-5 | TRBV29-1 | TRBD2 | TGCAGCGCCAGTCTGAGCGGGAGTTTCGAAGAGACCCAGTACTTC | CSASLSGSFEETQYF
. | TRBJ2-5 | TRBV29-1 | TRBD2 | TGCAGCGTCGAAGATTCCAAAGAACGACGTTTCCAAATAGCGGGAGGGGAGACCCAGTACTTC | CSVEDSKERRFQIAGGETQYF
. | TRBJ2-7 | TRBV23-1 | . | TGCGCCAGCTTGTCTAACCCCGGGATCCTACGGGACTACGAGCAGTACTTC | CASLSNPGILRDYEQYF
. | TRBJ2-5 | TRBV2 | TRBD1 | TGTGCCAGCGCCCCGGGACAGCAAGAGACCCAGTACTTC | CASAPGQQETQYF
few | TRBJ1-5 | TRBV10-2 | . | TGCGCCAGCAGTGAAGAGGGGAGGAATCAGCCCCAGCATTTT | CASSEEGRNQPQHF
. | TRBJ2-7 | TRBV6-1 | TRBD1 | TGTGCCAGCAGTAGGACAGGGGCCTACGAGCAGTACTTC | CASSRTGAYEQYF
. | TRBJ2-5 | TRBV14 | . | TGTGCCAGCAGGGTTTGTCGAATGGAGACCCAGTACTTC | CASRVCRMETQYF
. | TRBJ2-7 | TRBV2 | TRBD2 | TGTGCCAGCAGTGAAGGGGGGACTAGCGGGAGGTCACCCTACGAGCAGTACTTC | CASSEGGTSGRSPYEQYF
. | TRBJ2-7 | TRBV6-5 | . | TGTGCCAGCAGCCCTACGTACTACGAGCAGTACTTC | CASSPTYYEQYF